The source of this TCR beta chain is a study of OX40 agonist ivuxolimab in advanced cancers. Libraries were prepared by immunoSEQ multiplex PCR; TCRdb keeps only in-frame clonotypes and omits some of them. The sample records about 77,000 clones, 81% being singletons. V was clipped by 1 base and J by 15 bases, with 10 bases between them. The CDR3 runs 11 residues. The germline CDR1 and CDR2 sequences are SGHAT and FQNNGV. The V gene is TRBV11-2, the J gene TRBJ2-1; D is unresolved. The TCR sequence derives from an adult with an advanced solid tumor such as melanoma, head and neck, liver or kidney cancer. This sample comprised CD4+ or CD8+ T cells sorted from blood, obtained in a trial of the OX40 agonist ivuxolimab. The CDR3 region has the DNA TGTGCCAGCAGCTTAGGAGCATCCGGGTTCTTC. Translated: CASSLGASGFF. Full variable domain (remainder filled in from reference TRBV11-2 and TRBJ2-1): EAGVAQSPRYKIIEKRQSVAFWCNPISGHATLYWYQQILGQGPKLLIQFQNNGVVDDSQLPKDRFSAERLKGVDSTLKIQPAKLEDSAVYLCASSLGASGFFGPGTRLTVL.